These 10 T cell receptor beta chains came from one sample sequenced in a study of cytomegalovirus exposure and HLA in healthy donors. Vbeta (60) and Jbeta (13) primers were used in the PCR. Only in-frame clones appear in the TCRdb table, and some are missing; sequencing was by immunoSEQ multiplex PCR. Here the sample spans about 37,000 clones, roughly three quarters being singletons. The sample consisted of PBMCs. All receptors derive from a man in his forties in good health and CMV-seronegative.

The rearrangement links TRBV6-1 to TRBJ2-1; 10 bases line up with TRBD2. CDR1 is MNHNS and CDR2 is SASEGT in the germline V gene. The CDR3 covers 19 residues. The V segment lost 2 bases and the J segment 5 bases; nucleotides outside the gene matches: 15. CDR3 in amino acids: CASSEPPFPGTSVDNEQFF. CDR3 nucleotides: TGTGCCAGCAGTGAACCTCCCTTTCCCGGGACTAGCGTTGACAATGAGCAGTTCTTC.

The chain combines TRBV4-2 with TRBJ2-3; 10 nucleotides line up with TRBD2. The CDR3 has 15 residues. Germline V CDR1 and CDR2: LGHNA, YNFKEQ. After removal of 2 bases from V and 2 bases from J, the junction contained 1 base not matched to a gene. The CDR3 spells CASSQLAGDTDTQYF. CDR3 bases: TGTGCCAGCAGCCAACTAGCGGGGGACACAGATACGCAGTATTTT.

The sample holds one count of this clone. This chain joins TRBV6-1 and TRBJ2-7, with 7 bases that match TRBD1. CDR1 and CDR2 (germline): MNHNS, SASEGT. The junction had 7 bases not matched to a gene; V was cut back by 4 bases and J by 1 base. The CDR3 covers 15 residues. The CDR3 DNA reads TGTGCCAGCAGTGGAGCTGGGACAGAGTCCTACGAGCAGTACTTC. Protein: CASSGAGTESYEQYF.

V usage is TRBV7-6 and J usage is TRBJ2-2, with 15 positions matching TRBD2. The CDR3 totals 18 residues. The V gene end was trimmed by 5 bases and the J gene end by 0 bases; junction bases not matched to a gene: 4. Per the germline V gene, CDR1 is SGHVS and CDR2 is FNYEAQ. The chain's CDR3 is CASSAGLAGGPNTGELFF. CDR3 nucleotide sequence: TGTGCCAGCAGCGCGGGACTAGCGGGGGGACCGAACACCGGGGAGCTGTTTTTT.

The chain carries TRBV14 and TRBJ2-7; D gene unclear. The CDR3 covers 13 residues. V was shortened by 1 base and J by 3 bases, with 7 bases between the two germline ends. Germline CDR1 is SGHDN and CDR2 is FVKESK. The CDR3 DNA follows: TGTGCCAGCAGCCAAGTAAACGGCTACGAGCAGTACTTC. Translating gives CASSQVNGYEQYF.

This clone was detected only a few times. The rearrangement links TRBV7-3 to TRBJ1-1; 8 nucleotides line up with TRBD1. J gave up 4 bases and V 2 bases, and 0 bases lay outside the gene matches. Germline V lookup: CDR1 SGHTA, CDR2 FQGTGA. The CDR3 is 13 amino acids. The CDR3 loop is CASSLDRGTEAFF. The CDR3 coding sequence is TGTGCCAGCAGCTTAGACAGGGGCACTGAAGCTTTCTTT.

The table lists this clone with a count of one. The chain links TRBV2 to TRBJ1-5; tentatively, D is TRBD1 (5 bases). Germline CDR1 is SNHLY and CDR2 is FYNNEI. This CDR3 has 13 amino acids. V was trimmed by 5 bases and J by 4 bases, leaving 9 bases between them. This chain's CDR3 is CASSPGPNQPQHF. The CDR3 DNA reads as TGTGCCAGCAGTCCAGGGCCTAATCAGCCCCAGCATTTT.

The gene calls are TRBV29-1 and TRBJ2-5; D not certain. In germline, CDR1 is SQVTM, CDR2 ANQGSEA. This CDR3 comprises 14 residues. V lost 3 bases, J lost 0 bases, and 11 bases lay in between. The CDR3: CSVEARQYQETQYF. Written as DNA, the CDR3 is TGCAGCGTTGAGGCACGCCAGTACCAAGAGACCCAGTACTTC.

V is TRBV4-1 and J is TRBJ2-2; tentatively, D is TRBD2 (7 bases). This CDR3 has 15 residues. The V gene's germline CDR1 is MGHRA and CDR2 YSYEKL. V lost 4 bases and J 8 bases, leaving 17 bases between the germline ends. The CDR3 DNA is TGCGCCAGCAGCCGATGGGAGGGGGTTACAGGGGAGCTGTTTTTT. Translation: CASSRWEGVTGELFF.

The chain has TRBV19 and TRBJ1-5; 7 bases are a match to TRBD1. CDR3 size: 15 residues. V lost 5 bases to trimming and J lost 8 bases; unmatched junction nucleotides: 12. CDR1 and CDR2 from the germline V gene are LNHDA and SQIVND (reference sequence). The CDR3 nucleotides read TGTGCCAGTAGTGACATACAGGGGACGGGGGAGCCCCAGCATTTT. Translated, it gives CASSDIQGTGEPQHF. The variable domain in full, completed from reference TRBV19 and TRBJ1-5, reads DGGITQSPKYLFRKEGQNVTLSCEQNLNHDAMYWYRQDPGQGLRLIYYSQIVNDFQKGDIAEGYSVSREKKESFPLTVTSAQKNPTAFYLCASSDIQGTGEPQHFGDGTRLSIL.